This T cell receptor (beta chain) was captured in a study of T cells in Graves' hyperthyroidism and ophthalmopathy. General observations from the study: Blood samples included most of the expanded thyroid clonotypes exceeding 0.001. Ophthalmopathy cases were set apart from stable hyperthyroidism by a 13 V-J model.

This clonotype appeared a few times. The antigen is undetermined. The CDR3 regions of TCR beta were amplified from RNA transcripts. Using the HTBI primer set, a first-round RT-PCR was run on the TCR CDR3. TCRdb itself ran the multiplex PCR reads through MiXCR, one entry per CDR3 protein. The sample lists about 410,000 distinct CDR3 sequences, about 15% occurring once. The study left out patients who had uncontrolled infection, other autoimmune disease, pregnancy or lactation. This CDR3 comprises 13 residues. CDR1 is SGHRS, CDR2 YFSETQ, per germline. Trimming stripped 5 bases from V and 7 bases from J, with 15 bases between.

The TCR comes from a man between 18 and 29 years old with Graves' ophthalmopathy. Sample: blood. This sequence joins TRBV5-1 and TRBJ1-2, with D unresolved. Here the CDR3 DNA reads TGCGCCAGCAGGCGTAATATGGGGTTTGGCTACACCTTC. Its translation is CASRRNMGFGYTF.